The text below deals with one T cell receptor (beta chain). Antigen specificity is unknown. The data are from a study of T cell responses to AZD1222 COVID-19 vaccine. Regarding the study as a whole: Elevations in Spike-specific TCR breadth and depth followed administration of two AZD1222 doses. Clonal diversity may have been underestimated, and the donors were mostly white British, with more females than males.

TCRdb's copy holds only in-frame clones and misses some; the assay was immunoSEQ multiplex PCR. Here the sample spans some 30,000 clones, about nine tenths being singletons. The germline gives CDR1 LNHDA, CDR2 SQIVND (reference sequence). Trimming shortened V by 2 bases and J by 4 bases, and 14 bases separated the two germline ends. The CDR3 is made up of 15 amino acids. The source was peripheral blood, collected 28 days after the second AZD1222 dose. The TCR originated in an adult who received the AZD1222 COVID-19 vaccine. The chain carries TRBV19 and TRBJ1-2, with D hard to call. This CDR3 is CASSIIGDKIYGYTF. As DNA, the CDR3 is TGTGCCAGTAGTATAATCGGGGATAAAATCTATGGCTACACCTTC.